What follows are 20 T cell receptor beta chains derived from one specimen sequenced in a study of blood T cell repertoires in COVID-19. Profiled with immunoSEQ multiplex PCR; TCRdb holds only in-frame clones, not every one. The repertoire consists of some 250,000 clones, with approximately 84% occurring once and the leading ten covering over 3%. The sample comprised peripheral blood. Receptors originate from a woman aged 25 to 39 who had recovered from COVID-19.

The chain links TRBV19 to TRBJ1-6, with unresolved D. From germline, CDR1 is LNHDA and CDR2 SQIVND (reference sequence). The CDR3 runs to 13 residues. Trimming took off 7 bases at V and 7 bases at J, with 11 bases between the two ends. The CDR3 region is CASNPARNSPLHF. The CDR3 DNA reads TGTGCCAGTAATCCGGCGAGGAATTCACCCCTCCACTTT.

This chain uses TRBV7-9 with TRBJ2-2; 13 bases are shared with TRBD2. CDR1 and CDR2 (germline): SEHNR, FQNEAQ (reference sequence). The CDR3 covers 17 residues. Trimming at V came to 6 bases and at J to 4 bases, leaving 8 bases not matched to a gene. The CDR3 nucleotides read TGTGCCAGCAGAAAGACTAGCGGGGGGCCCTTCACCGGGGAGCTGTTTTTT. Translating gives CASRKTSGGPFTGELFF.

The chain is built from TRBV12-5 and TRBJ1-1, with a tentative D call TRBD1 (5 bases). Germline V gene sequence: CDR1 LGHNT, CDR2 FRNRAP. V was clipped by 1 base and J by 3 bases, with 12 bases between them. The CDR3 runs 15 residues. The CDR3 loop is CASGLAPKGDTEAFF. The CDR3 DNA sequence: TGTGCTAGTGGTTTGGCCCCGAAAGGGGACACTGAAGCTTTCTTT.

This clone has just one count. The chain joins TRBV4-1 to TRBJ2-2; D ambiguous. The V gene's germline CDR1 is MGHRA and CDR2 YSYEKL. The CDR3 sequence is 14 residues long. The V end lost 7 bases, the J end lost 3 bases, and 12 bases lay between the germline ends. The CDR3 loop is CASTTKQYTGELFF. The CDR3 DNA is TGCGCCAGCACGACAAAGCAGTACACCGGGGAGCTGTTTTTT.

This clone appeared a single time. The chain links TRBV6-5 to TRBJ2-1, with a possible D match to TRBD1 (5 bases). Germline V gene lookup returns CDR1 MNHEY and CDR2 SVGAGI. The CDR3 loop spans 12 amino acids. The V end was cut by 6 bases, the J end by 8 bases, with 11 bases between. CDR3: CASRSRGDEQFF. The CDR3, as DNA: TGTGCCAGCAGATCAAGGGGTGATGAGCAGTTCTTC.

The chain couples TRBV2 to TRBJ1-5, with D maybe TRBD1 (5 bases). The germline CDR1 and CDR2 sequences are SNHLY and FYNNEI. The CDR3 has 19 amino acids. The V end was cut by 4 bases, the J end by 2 bases, with 24 bases between. The DNA of the CDR3 is TGTGCCAGCAGTGGCCCGCGGCAGGGTTTTGAGGCTGGCAATCAGCCCCAGCATTTT. As protein: CASSGPRQGFEAGNQPQHF.

The chain is built from TRBV29-1 and TRBJ1-2; tentative D call: TRBD1 (6 bases). The CDR3 totals 14 residues. The germline CDR1 and CDR2 sequences are SQVTM and ANQGSEA. Trimming took 0 bases from V and 4 from J, leaving 12 bases between them. The CDR3 DNA sequence: TGCAGCGTTGAAGATTCAGGGGTCCTCTATGGCTACACCTTC. Translation: CSVEDSGVLYGYTF.

V gene TRBV2 combines with J gene TRBJ2-7, with 12 nucleotides matching TRBD2. Trimming cost V 8 bases and J 4 bases; bases outside gene matches: 3. The CDR3 runs to 13 residues. Germline CDR1 and CDR2: SNHLY and FYNNEI. DNA for the CDR3: TGTGCCAGCGGCGGACTAGCGGGATACGAGCAGTACTTC. Translating gives CASGGLAGYEQYF.

This clone has a single count. The chain combines TRBV7-2 with TRBJ2-7; 8 nucleotides match TRBD2. CDR1 SGHTA and CDR2 FQGNSA come from the germline V gene. Trimming cost V 1 base and J 0 bases; bases outside gene matches: 8. The CDR3 is 17 amino acids. The CDR3 DNA is TGTGCCAGCAGCTTAGTCTTCGCGGGGGGCATCTCCTACGAGCAGTACTTC. This translates into CASSLVFAGGISYEQYF.

This rearrangement joins TRBV4-3 to TRBJ2-3, with D possibly TRBD2 on 5 matching bases. V lost 0 bases and J lost 1, with 14 bases in between. Looked up from germline, CDR1 is LGHNA and CDR2 is YSLEER. The CDR3 is 17 residues long. The CDR3 nucleotides read TGCGCCAGCAGCCAAGATCTGGTGGGAGCAGGCACAGATACGCAGTATTTT. Translating it yields CASSQDLVGAGTDTQYF.

The chain carries TRBV18 and TRBJ1-1; TRBD1 might be the D (6 bases). The CDR3 spans 18 residues. V lost 2 bases to trimming and J lost 3 bases, with 22 bases between them. CDR1 and CDR2 (germline): KGHSH, LQKENI. CDR3 nucleotide sequence: TGTGCCAGCTCACCATACTCAGGGGCCCCCCGGGGGGACACTGAAGCTTTCTTT. Translation: CASSPYSGAPRGDTEAFF.

This sequence joins TRBV7-9 and TRBJ2-2, with a tentative D call TRBD2 (5 bases). From germline, CDR1 is SEHNR and CDR2 FQNEAQ (reference sequence). V was pared by 10 bases and J by 1 base, with 13 bases between. The CDR3 sequence is 14 residues long. The CDR3 nucleotides are TGTGCCACCCTGATCCGGGGGAACACCGGGGAGCTGTTTTTT. Translating it yields CATLIRGNTGELFF. Full variable domain (outside the CDR3, taken from reference TRBV7-9 and TRBJ2-2): DTGVSQNPRHKITKRGQNVTFRCDPISEHNRLYWYRQTLGQGPEFLTYFQNEAQLEKSRLLSDRFSAERPKGSFSTLEIQRTEQGDSAMYLCATLIRGNTGELFFGEGSRLTVL.

The genes are TRBV10-3 and TRBJ2-7; 10 positions match TRBD2. The CDR3 has 14 amino acids. The V and J ends lost 6 bases and 2 bases, in that order; junction bases with no gene match: 4. Germline V gene lookup returns CDR1 ENHRY and CDR2 SYGVKD. The CDR3 DNA sequence: TGTGCCATCAGGGAGCGGGGGGGCACCTACGAGCAGTACTTC. It is translated as CAIRERGGTYEQYF.

V gene TRBV5-1 combines with J gene TRBJ2-3, with 9 bases aligning to TRBD2. The trim removed 4 bases at V and 2 bases at J, leaving 5 bases unmatched. The germline V gene has CDR1 SGHRS and CDR2 YFSETQ. This CDR3 comprises 15 residues. The CDR3 loop reads CASSPSGALTDTQYF. CDR3 DNA sequence: TGCGCCAGCAGCCCTAGCGGGGCCCTCACAGATACGCAGTATTTT.

The chain joins TRBV5-1 to TRBJ2-1; TRBD2 might be the D (5 bases). The V gene lost 3 bases and the J gene lost 3 bases, with 10 bases spanning the gap. The CDR3 has 14 amino acids. Per the germline V gene, CDR1 is SGHRS and CDR2 is YFSETQ. CDR3 protein: CASSSALVYNEQFF. CDR3 sequence (DNA): TGCGCCAGCAGCTCCGCACTAGTCTACAATGAGCAGTTCTTC.

The genes are TRBV4-1 and TRBJ1-2; 9 bases align to TRBD1. This CDR3 has 17 residues. Germline CDR1 reads MGHRA; CDR2 reads YSYEKL. Germline trimming cut 1 base from V and 2 bases from J; bases unmatched to any gene: 8. CDR3 DNA sequence: TGCGCCAGCAGCCAAGTTTCCCAAGGACAGGGGAACTATGGCTACACCTTC. It encodes CASSQVSQGQGNYGYTF.

The CDR3 here is CASSPPDSRTYEQYF. CDR3 DNA sequence: TGTGCCAGCAGCCCCCCGGACAGTCGAACCTACGAGCAGTACTTC. This chain links TRBV14 with TRBJ2-7, with D maybe TRBD1 (6 bases). This CDR3 is 15 amino acids long. V lost 4 bases and J lost 2, with 15 bases in between. CDR1 is SGHDN, CDR2 FVKESK, per germline.

The gene calls are TRBV6-2 or TRBV6-3 and TRBJ2-2; the D gene is possibly TRBD2 (6 bases). This CDR3 has 12 amino acids. Per germline, CDR1 MNHEY and CDR2 SVGEGT. V was shortened by 5 bases and J by 9 bases, with 10 bases between the two germline ends. DNA for the CDR3: TGTGCCAGCAGTCTAGCGTCCCGGGAGCTGTTTTTT. Translating gives CASSLASRELFF.

V and J are TRBV7-9 and TRBJ2-2, with 7 bases lining up with TRBD2. V shed 1 base and J 4 bases; nucleotides not matched to a gene: 0. Germline CDR1 reads SEHNR; CDR2 reads FQNEAQ (reference sequence). This CDR3 has 14 residues. The CDR3, as DNA: TGTGCCAGCAGCTTAGGCGGGGGCACCGGGGAGCTGTTTTTT. Translating it yields CASSLGGGTGELFF.

J is TRBJ2-3 and V is TRBV9, with D possibly being TRBD2 (5 bases). The CDR3 is 16 amino acids. Germline-derived CDR1 and CDR2 are SGDLS and YYNGEE. V lost 0 bases, J lost 3 bases, and 14 bases lay in between. DNA of the CDR3: TGTGCCAGCAGCGTAGATATGTTGGGAGCTACAGATACGCAGTATTTT. Its protein is CASSVDMLGATDTQYF. Combining the CDR3 with reference TRBV9 and TRBJ2-3 gives the whole variable domain DSGVTQTPKHLITATGQRVTLRCSPRSGDLSVYWYQQSLDQGLQFLIQYYNGEERAKGNILERFSAQQFPDLHSELNLSSLELGDSALYFCASSVDMLGATDTQYFGPGTRLTVL.